This T cell receptor beta chain stems from a study of CD8+CD57+ T cells in acquired aplastic anemia. Looking at the study overall: Sorted CD4+ and CD8+ cells gave a mean 3.2 ug DNA, range roughly 0.18 to 27.4 ug.

V lost 3 bases, J lost 4 bases, and 11 bases stayed unmatched. This CDR3 is built from 15 residues. The germline V gene encodes CDR1 DFQATT and CDR2 SNEGSKA (reference sequence). There are many counts of this clonotype. The study profiled TCR beta VDJ and CDR3 using genomic DNA as template. TCRdb called the reads again in MiXCR, with one record for every CDR3 protein. The repertoire has about 220,000 distinct CDR3 sequences, 40% to 50% of them found once; the top ten carry 6.5% to 8%. CD8+CD57+ cell expansion had been shown by flow cytometry in patients chosen for sequencing. Each of the patients presented with severe acquired aplastic anemia.

The rearrangement links TRBV20-1 to TRBJ2-7; 8 nucleotides agree with TRBD2. The sample comprised sorted CD4+, CD8+, or CD8+CD57+ T cells (not recorded which) from PBMCs. The clonotype originates from a human donor with aplastic anemia. DNA of the CDR3: TGCAGTGCTAGGGGTGCGAGCGGGAGCGTATACGAGCAGTACTTC. Protein product: CSARGASGSVYEQYF.